The present entry profiles one T cell receptor (beta chain) with its context. Its antigen is undetermined. The source of the sample is a study of cytomegalovirus exposure and HLA in healthy donors. Regarding the study as a whole: A later analysis found most CMV-associated TCR beta chains apparently HLA-restricted. Previously analyzed data showed that most TCR beta V segments were productive at a frequency of about 90% or about 30%. Most subjects had HLA-A and HLA-B alleles reportedly predicted accurately by TCR beta sequences.

The germline CDR1 and CDR2 sequences are SNHLY and FYNNEI. The CDR3 runs 16 residues. V lost 2 bases to trimming and J lost 9 bases, with 20 bases between them. PCR employed 60 Vbeta and 13 Jbeta primers. The protocol was immunoSEQ multiplex PCR, while the TCRdb copy is restricted to in-frame clones and leaves out a portion. The sample table includes about 140,000 clones. The V gene is TRBV2, the J gene TRBJ1-5, with D perhaps matching TRBD1 (6 bases). Material for sequencing was PBMCs. The receptor was isolated from a woman younger than 30 in good health and CMV-seronegative. CDR3 nucleotide sequence: TGTGCCAGCAGTGAAAAGGGACACGACAGGCGGGTGCCCCAGCATTTT. This sequence encodes CASSEKGHDRRVPQHF. The whole variable domain, filled in from reference TRBV2 and TRBJ1-5, reads EPEVTQTPSHQVTQMGQEVILRCVPISNHLYFYWYRQILGQKVEFLVSFYNNEISEKSEIFDDQFSVERPDGSNFTLKIRSTKLEDSAMYFCASSEKGHDRRVPQHFGDGTRLSIL.